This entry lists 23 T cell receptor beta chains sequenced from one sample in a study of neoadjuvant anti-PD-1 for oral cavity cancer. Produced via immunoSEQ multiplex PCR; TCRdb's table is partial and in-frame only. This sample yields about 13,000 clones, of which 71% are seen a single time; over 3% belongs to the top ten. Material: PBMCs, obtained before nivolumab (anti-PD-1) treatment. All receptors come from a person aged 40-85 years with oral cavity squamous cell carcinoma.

The CDR3 DNA reads TGCAGCGTTGAAGATCCCGGGATTTGGGCTAGCGGGAGCGATGAGCAGTTCTTC. Its translation is CSVEDPGIWASGSDEQFF. This chain links TRBV29-1 with TRBJ2-1, with TRBD2 matching 10 bases. The CDR3 is 18 residues long. With V trimmed by 0 bases and J by 8 bases, 16 bases remained unmatched. Germline CDR1 is SQVTM and CDR2 is ANQGSEA.

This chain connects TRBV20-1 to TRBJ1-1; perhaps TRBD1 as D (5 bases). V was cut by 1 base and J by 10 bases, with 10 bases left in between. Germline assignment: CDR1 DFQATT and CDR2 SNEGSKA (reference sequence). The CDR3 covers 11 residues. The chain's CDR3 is CSARVGVGAFF. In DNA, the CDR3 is TGCAGTGCTAGAGTGGGGGTCGGAGCTTTCTTT.

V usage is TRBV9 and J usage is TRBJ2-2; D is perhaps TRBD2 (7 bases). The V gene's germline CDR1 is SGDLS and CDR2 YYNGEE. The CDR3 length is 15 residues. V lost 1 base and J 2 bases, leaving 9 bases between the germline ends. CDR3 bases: TGTGCCAGCAGCGTACGGGGGGCAAACACCGGGGAGCTGTTTTTT. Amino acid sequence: CASSVRGANTGELFF.

CDR3 region: CASTQGTGGAYGYTF. Here the CDR3 DNA reads TGTGCCAGCACACAGGGGACAGGGGGCGCCTATGGCTACACCTTC. The V and J genes are TRBV6-6 and TRBJ1-2, with 12 bases matching TRBD1. This CDR3 contains 15 residues. The germline CDR1 and CDR2 sequences are MNHNY and SVGAGI (reference sequence). V shed 7 bases and J 4 bases; nucleotides not matched to a gene: 7.

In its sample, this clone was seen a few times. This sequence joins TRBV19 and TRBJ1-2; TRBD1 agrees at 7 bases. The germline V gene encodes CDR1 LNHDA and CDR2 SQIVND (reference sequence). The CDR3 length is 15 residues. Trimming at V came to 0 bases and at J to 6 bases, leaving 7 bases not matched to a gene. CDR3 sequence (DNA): TGTGCCAGTAGTATAGATCGGGGGACAGAACATGGCTACACCTTC. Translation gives CASSIDRGTEHGYTF.

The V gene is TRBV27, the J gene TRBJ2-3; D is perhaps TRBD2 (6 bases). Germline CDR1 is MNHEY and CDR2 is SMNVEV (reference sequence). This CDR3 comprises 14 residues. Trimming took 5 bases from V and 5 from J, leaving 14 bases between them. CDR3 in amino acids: CASSPVAAQDTQYF. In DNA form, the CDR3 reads TGTGCCAGCAGTCCTGTAGCGGCACAAGATACGCAGTATTTT.

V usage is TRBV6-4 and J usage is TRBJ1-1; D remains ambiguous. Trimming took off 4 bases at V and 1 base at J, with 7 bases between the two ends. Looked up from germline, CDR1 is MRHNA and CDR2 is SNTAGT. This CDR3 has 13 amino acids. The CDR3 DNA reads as TGTGCCAGCAGTGTACGGTCGAACACTGAAGCTTTCTTT. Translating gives CASSVRSNTEAFF.

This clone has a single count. CDR3 DNA: TGTGCCTGGAGTGTTTCGGGGAATAGCAATCAGCCCCAGCATTTT. Its protein product is CAWSVSGNSNQPQHF. The chain employs TRBV30 and TRBJ1-5; unclear D gene. This CDR3 region has 15 residues. V shed 0 bases and J shed 0 bases, with 9 bases lying between them. Germline assignment: CDR1 GTSNPN and CDR2 SVGIG (reference sequence).

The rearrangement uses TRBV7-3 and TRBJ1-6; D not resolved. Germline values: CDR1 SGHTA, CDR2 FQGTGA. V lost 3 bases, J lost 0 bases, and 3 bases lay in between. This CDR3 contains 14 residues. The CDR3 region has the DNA TGTGCCAGCAGCTTGAGCTCCTATAATTCACCCCTCCACTTT. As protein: CASSLSSYNSPLHF.

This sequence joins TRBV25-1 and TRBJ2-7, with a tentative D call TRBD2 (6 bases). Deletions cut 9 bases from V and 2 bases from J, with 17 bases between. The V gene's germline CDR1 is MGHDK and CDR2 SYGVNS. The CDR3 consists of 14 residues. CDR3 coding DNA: TGTGCCAGTCCCCGACCGGGACTGACCTACGAGCAGTACTTC. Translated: CASPRPGLTYEQYF.

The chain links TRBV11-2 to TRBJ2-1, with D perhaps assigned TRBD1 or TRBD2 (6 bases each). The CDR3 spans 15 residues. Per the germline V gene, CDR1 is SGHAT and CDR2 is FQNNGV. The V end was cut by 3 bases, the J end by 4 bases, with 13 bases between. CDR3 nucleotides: TGTGCCAGCAGCTTTGTCAGGGGAGGATACAATGAGCAGTTCTTC. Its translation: CASSFVRGGYNEQFF.

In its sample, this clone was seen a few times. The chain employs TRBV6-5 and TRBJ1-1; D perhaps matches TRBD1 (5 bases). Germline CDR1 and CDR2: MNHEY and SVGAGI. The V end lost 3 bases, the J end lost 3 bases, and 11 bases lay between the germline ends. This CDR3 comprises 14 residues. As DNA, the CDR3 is TGTGCCAGCAGTTATTTCCAGGGACACACTGAAGCTTTCTTT. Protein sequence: CASSYFQGHTEAFF.

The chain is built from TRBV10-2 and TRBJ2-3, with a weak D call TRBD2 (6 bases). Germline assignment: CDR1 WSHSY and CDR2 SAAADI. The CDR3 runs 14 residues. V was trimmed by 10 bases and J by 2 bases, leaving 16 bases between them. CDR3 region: CATRSGLFTDTQYF. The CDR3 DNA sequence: TGCGCCACTAGAAGCGGGCTTTTCACAGATACGCAGTATTTT.

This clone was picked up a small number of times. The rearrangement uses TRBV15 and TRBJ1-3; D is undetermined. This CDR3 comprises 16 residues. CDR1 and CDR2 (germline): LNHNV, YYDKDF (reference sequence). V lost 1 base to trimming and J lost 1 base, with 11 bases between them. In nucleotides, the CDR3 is TGTGCCACCAGCAGAGTGGGCCGCCAGTCTGGAAACACCATATATTTT. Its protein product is CATSRVGRQSGNTIYF.

The CDR3 coding sequence is TGTGCCAGCAGCTTGGGGTCTAGAGGGGGAGATACGCAGTATTTT. Translation: CASSLGSRGGDTQYF. This sequence joins TRBV5-4 and TRBJ2-3; TRBD1 is a possible D gene (6 bases). The CDR3 sequence is 15 residues long. The V gene's germline CDR1 is SGHNT and CDR2 YYREEE (reference sequence). The germline V and J ends were trimmed by 0 bases and 5 bases, with 13 bases remaining between them.

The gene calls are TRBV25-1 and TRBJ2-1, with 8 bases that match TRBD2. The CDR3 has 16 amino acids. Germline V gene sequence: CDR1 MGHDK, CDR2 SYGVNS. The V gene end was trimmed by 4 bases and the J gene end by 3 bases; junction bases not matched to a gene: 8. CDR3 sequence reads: CASSGEGGGHYNEQFF. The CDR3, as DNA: TGTGCCAGCAGTGGGGAAGGCGGGGGGCACTACAATGAGCAGTTCTTC.

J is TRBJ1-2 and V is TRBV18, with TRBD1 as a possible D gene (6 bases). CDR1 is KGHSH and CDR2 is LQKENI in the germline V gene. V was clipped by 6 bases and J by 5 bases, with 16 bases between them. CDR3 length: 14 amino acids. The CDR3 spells CASSLRTAPYGYTF. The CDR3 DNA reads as TGTGCCAGCTCCCTAAGGACAGCTCCGTATGGCTACACCTTC.

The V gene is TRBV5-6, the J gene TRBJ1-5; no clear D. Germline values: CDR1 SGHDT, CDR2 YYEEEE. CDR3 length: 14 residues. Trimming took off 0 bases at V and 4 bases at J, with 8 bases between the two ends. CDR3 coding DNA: TGTGCCAGCAGCTTGGCCCACGGGAATCAGCCCCAGCATTTT. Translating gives CASSLAHGNQPQHF.

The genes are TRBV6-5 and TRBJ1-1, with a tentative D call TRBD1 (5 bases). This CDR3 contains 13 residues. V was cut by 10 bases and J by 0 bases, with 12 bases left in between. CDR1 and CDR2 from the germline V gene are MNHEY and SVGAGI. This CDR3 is CATATVLNTEAFF. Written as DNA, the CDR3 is TGTGCCACCGCGACAGTGTTGAACACTGAAGCTTTCTTT.

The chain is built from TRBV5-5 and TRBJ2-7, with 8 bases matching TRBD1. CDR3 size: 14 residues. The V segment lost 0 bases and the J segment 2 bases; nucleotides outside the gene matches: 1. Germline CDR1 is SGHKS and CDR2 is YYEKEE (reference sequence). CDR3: CASSLAGGPYEQYF. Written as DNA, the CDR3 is TGTGCCAGCAGCTTGGCAGGGGGCCCCTACGAGCAGTACTTC.

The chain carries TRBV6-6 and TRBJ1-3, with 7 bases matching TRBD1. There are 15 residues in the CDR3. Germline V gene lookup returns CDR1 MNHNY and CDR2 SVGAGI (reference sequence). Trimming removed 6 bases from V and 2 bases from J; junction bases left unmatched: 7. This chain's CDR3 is CASRPPGGAGNTIYF. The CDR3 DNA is TGTGCCAGCAGACCCCCAGGGGGGGCTGGAAACACCATATATTTT.

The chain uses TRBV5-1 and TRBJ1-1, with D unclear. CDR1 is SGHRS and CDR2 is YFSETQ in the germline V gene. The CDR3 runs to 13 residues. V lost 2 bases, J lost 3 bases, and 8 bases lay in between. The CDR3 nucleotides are TGCGCCAGCAGCTTCCTCGGTGACACTGAAGCTTTCTTT. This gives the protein CASSFLGDTEAFF.

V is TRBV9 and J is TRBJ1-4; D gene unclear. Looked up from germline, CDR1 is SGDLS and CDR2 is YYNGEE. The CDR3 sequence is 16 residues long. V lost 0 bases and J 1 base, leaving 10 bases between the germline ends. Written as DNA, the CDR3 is TGTGCCAGCAGCGTAGAGTCGAGGGTAACTAATGAAAAACTGTTTTTT. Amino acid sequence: CASSVESRVTNEKLFF.